These 8 T cell receptor beta chains were all obtained from the same sample, sequenced in a study of T cell responses to AZD1222 COVID-19 vaccine. TCRdb's copy holds only in-frame clones and misses some; the assay was immunoSEQ multiplex PCR. The data contain fewer than 150,000 clones, under 90% of them singletons. Sequenced here: peripheral blood, sampled 28 days after the second AZD1222 dose. The receptors were gathered from an adult who received the AZD1222 COVID-19 vaccine.

The chain uses TRBV6-4 and TRBJ2-5, with 7 bases matching TRBD1. V trimming: 3 bases; J trimming: 5 bases; junction bases outside the gene matches: 3. Per germline, CDR1 MRHNA and CDR2 SNTAGT. The length of the CDR3 is 13 residues. The CDR3 sequence is CASSDRQGETQYF. CDR3 in DNA: TGTGCCAGCAGTGATCGACAGGGCGAGACCCAGTACTTC.

The chain employs TRBV6-6 and TRBJ1-2; D not certain. Trimming cost V 5 bases and J 4 bases, with 26 bases left between them. Germline V CDR1 and CDR2: MNHNY, SVGAGI (reference sequence). The CDR3 length is 18 residues. Here the CDR3 reads CASSPMRGMDGLIYGYTF. CDR3 coding DNA: TGTGCCAGCAGTCCCATGAGAGGGATGGATGGGTTGATCTATGGCTACACCTTC.

The chain couples TRBV21-1 to TRBJ2-6; the D segment call TRBD1 is taken from the table without a DNA check. TRBV21-1 is listed as a pseudogene. CDR3 size: 18 residues. The CDR3 nucleotides are TGTGCCAGCAGCAAAGAAAGAATATGGCCCTCTGGGGCCAACGTCCTGACTTTC. This gives the protein CASSKERIWPSGANVLTF.

The J gene is TRBJ2-5, the V gene TRBV9, with TRBD1 identical over 8 bases. Trimming removed 3 bases from V and 3 bases from J; junction bases left unmatched: 7. CDR3 size: 15 residues. Germline V gives CDR1 SGDLS, CDR2 YYNGEE. The CDR3 sequence is CASSAPGQEEETQYF. The CDR3 DNA follows: TGTGCCAGCAGCGCCCCGGGACAGGAGGAAGAGACCCAGTACTTC.

This clone was observed a single time. The chain joins TRBV15 to TRBJ2-1; D unresolved. The V end was cut by 0 bases, the J end by 10 bases, with 10 bases between. Germline loops: CDR1 LNHNV, CDR2 YYDKDF (reference sequence). The CDR3 extends over 13 amino acids. Written as DNA, the CDR3 is TGTGCCACCAGCAGAGATCGTACCTCCGAGCAGTTCTTC. This gives the protein CATSRDRTSEQFF.

The gene calls are TRBV19 and TRBJ2-3, with D possibly called TRBD1 or TRBD2 (5 bases each). The germline gives CDR1 LNHDA, CDR2 SQIVND (reference sequence). Trimming took 5 bases from V and 1 from J, leaving 10 bases between them. The CDR3 is 14 amino acids. Written as DNA, the CDR3 is TGTGCCAGTAGTCCGGGACCAGGCACAGATACGCAGTATTTT. It codes for CASSPGPGTDTQYF.

V and J are TRBV5-6 and TRBJ2-6; no firm D call. Germline lookup yields CDR1 SGHDT and CDR2 YYEEEE. The CDR3 loop spans 16 amino acids. V lost 3 bases, J lost 3 bases, and 13 bases lay in between. CDR3 sequence reads: CASSYWTYGGANVLTF. The CDR3 nucleotides read TGTGCCAGCAGCTATTGGACCTACGGTGGGGCCAACGTCCTGACTTTC.

This clone was seen a few times. This sequence joins TRBV29-1 and TRBJ1-2, with TRBD1 as a possible D gene (5 bases). V gave up 1 base and J gave up 5 bases, with 11 bases separating them. Germline V CDR1 and CDR2: SQVTM, ANQGSEA. The CDR3 has 13 residues. The CDR3 spells CSVEAVDSYGYTF. The CDR3, as DNA: TGCAGCGTTGAAGCTGTTGACAGTTATGGCTACACCTTC.